This T cell receptor (beta chain) was sequenced for a study of blood T cell repertoires in COVID-19. In the authors' methods: Amplification with reference gene primers provided the estimates of nucleated cell counts. Clones were sequenced by immunoSEQ multiplex PCR, and TCRdb holds only the in-frame ones, with some missing. V, J and clone size reflect that table, while D and trimming were determined from the DNA. The table includes some 250,000 clones, over 65% detected once. CDR3 length: 16 amino acids. The germline V gene encodes CDR1 SGHTA and CDR2 FQGNSA. Trimming removed 2 bases at V and 6 bases at J, with 16 bases between.

V and J are TRBV7-2 and TRBJ2-2; maybe TRBD2 (7 bases). The TCR sequence derives from a woman of 80 years or more with acute or convalescent COVID-19. Sequencing used peripheral blood. In DNA, the CDR3 is TGTGCCAGCAGCTTAAGGGGGAGGGCAGGGGCCGGGGAGCTGTTTTTT. Its translation is CASSLRGRAGAGELFF.